This TCR beta chain derives from a study of blood T cell repertoires in COVID-19 (dated by TCRdb to about 2020). With respect to the entire study: Samples from collaborators originated in the United States, Italy and Spain and spanned both the acute and convalescent phases of COVID-19. The prospective study material was composed of cDNA or gDNA derived from T cells, B-cell-depleted T cells, or PBMCs. The dataset comprised deeply sampled blood TCRbeta repertoires from subjects exposed to, actively infected with, or recovered from COVID-19. The repertoires were made available in a free public database intended to serve as a resource for research on the immune response to SARS-CoV-2. Samples came from the ongoing ImmuneRACE study (first 160 participants) plus 1,254 subjects from 6 global collaborators. A de-identified subject ID, COVID-19 status, age in years and sex were almost always included in the sample metadata. Where available, HLA class I and class II types were obtained from metadata supplied by the sample provider rather than from assay-based typing.

Study-wide conclusions, independent of this receptor: The amount of clinical and demographic metadata varied by source and participant and was provided uncurated.

Participants in the prospective study were enrolled through a virtual design, were aged roughly 18 to 100 years, and lived in about 25 United States geographic areas. Cohort assignment in the prospective study relied on participant-reported clinical history from a screening survey and a study questionnaire. For ImmuneRACE Cohort 3, a participant was defined as recovered based on two consecutive negative NP/OP PCR tests, clearance by a healthcare professional, or resolution of symptoms. In the prospective study, whole blood, serum and a nasopharyngeal or oropharyngeal swab were collected from each participant by mobile phlebotomists. Over an approximately two-month period, participants in the prospective study had the option of providing additional blood draws and questionnaires. Before DNA extraction, prospective study blood samples were shipped either frozen or at room temperature. The germline V gene sets CDR1 to MDHEN and CDR2 to SYDVKM. The CDR3 goes from the cysteine to the phenylalanine over 14 residues. Just CDR3 DNA is preserved here, 42 bases in frame from base 1. Unmatched junction bases come to 5, with V trimmed by 7 bases and J by 3 bases.

The immunoSEQ Assay, a bias-controlled multiplex PCR, was used to amplify TCRbeta CDR3 regions from genomic DNA. The source study handled its data this way. Within the assay, amplification of reference gene primers was used to estimate how many nucleated cells each sample contained. To quantify the absolute abundance of each unique TCRbeta CDR3 rearrangement, sequence reads were collapsed and filtered. For each sample, productive Simpson clonality was calculated as the square root of Simpson's diversity index over productive rearrangements. The immuneACCESS repertoire file appears here via TCRdb, limited to in-frame rearrangements. These files lack a portion of the clones; in checked studies, under half of the deficit traces to unresolved V genes, and the cause of the others is not known. Clone size and V and J calls were adopted from that table, with D and trimming inferred from the DNA. A total of more than 250,000 clones appear in this sample, over 75% of them only once. The top ten constitute less than 6% of the sample.

Of note for this clone: Its target antigen remains unknown. Base qualities are missing; no much larger clone stands one base away.

Sequencing was performed on PBMCs or T cells enriched from blood (not recorded which). This receptor was taken from a woman aged 30 to 39 who had recovered from COVID-19. The chain was built from TRBV28 and TRBJ1-5; 8 of the junction bases match TRBD1. The sequence in DNA is TGTGCCAGCATCAGGACAGGGATCAATCAGCCCCAGCATTTT. Its translation is CASIRTGINQPQHF.